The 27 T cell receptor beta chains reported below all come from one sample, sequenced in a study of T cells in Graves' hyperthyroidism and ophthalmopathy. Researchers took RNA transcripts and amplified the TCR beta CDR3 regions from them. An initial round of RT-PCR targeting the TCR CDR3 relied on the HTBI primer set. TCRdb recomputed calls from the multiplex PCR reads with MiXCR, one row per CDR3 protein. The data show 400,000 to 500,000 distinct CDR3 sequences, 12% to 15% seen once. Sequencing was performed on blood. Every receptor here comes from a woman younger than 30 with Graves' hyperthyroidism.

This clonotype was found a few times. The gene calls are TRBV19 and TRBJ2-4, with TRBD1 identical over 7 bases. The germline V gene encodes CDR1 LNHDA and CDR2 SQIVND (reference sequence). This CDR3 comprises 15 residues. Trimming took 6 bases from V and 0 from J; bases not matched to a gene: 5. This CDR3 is CASRGGQLAKNIQYF. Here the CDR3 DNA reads TGTGCCAGTAGAGGGGGCCAACTAGCCAAAAACATTCAGTACTTC.

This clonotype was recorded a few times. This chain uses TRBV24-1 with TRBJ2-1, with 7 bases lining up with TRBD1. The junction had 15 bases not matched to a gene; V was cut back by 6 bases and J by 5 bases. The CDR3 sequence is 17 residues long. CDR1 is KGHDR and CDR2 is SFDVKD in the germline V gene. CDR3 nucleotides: TGTGCCACCAGTAGCACCTCGGACAGGCAAATTCACAATGAGCAGTTCTTC. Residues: CATSSTSDRQIHNEQFF.

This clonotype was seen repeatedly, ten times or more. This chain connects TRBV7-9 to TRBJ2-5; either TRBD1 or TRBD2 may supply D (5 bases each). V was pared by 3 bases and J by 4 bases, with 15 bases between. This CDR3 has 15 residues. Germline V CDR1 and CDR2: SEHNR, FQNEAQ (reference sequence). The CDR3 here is CASSFIGRERETQYF. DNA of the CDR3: TGTGCCAGCAGCTTTATTGGCAGGGAGCGAGAGACCCAGTACTTC. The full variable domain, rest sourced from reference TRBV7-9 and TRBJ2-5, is DTGVSQNPRHKITKRGQNVTFRCDPISEHNRLYWYRQTLGQGPEFLTYFQNEAQLEKSRLLSDRFSAERPKGSFSTLEIQRTEQGDSAMYLCASSFIGRERETQYFGPGTRLLVL.

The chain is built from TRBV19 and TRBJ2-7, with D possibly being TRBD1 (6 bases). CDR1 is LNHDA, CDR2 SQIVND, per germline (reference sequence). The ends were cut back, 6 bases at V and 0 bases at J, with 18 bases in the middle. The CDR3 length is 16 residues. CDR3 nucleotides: TGTGCCAGTAGCCACCATAAGGGGACAAGCTCCTACGAGCAGTACTTC. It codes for CASSHHKGTSSYEQYF.

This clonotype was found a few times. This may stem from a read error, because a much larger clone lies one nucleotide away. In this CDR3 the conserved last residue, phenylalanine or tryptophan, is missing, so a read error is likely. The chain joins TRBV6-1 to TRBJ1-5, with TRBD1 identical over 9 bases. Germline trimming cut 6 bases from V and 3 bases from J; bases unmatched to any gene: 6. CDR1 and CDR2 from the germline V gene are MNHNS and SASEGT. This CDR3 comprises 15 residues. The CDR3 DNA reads TGTGCCAGCAGGGATCACAGGGGGCCCAATCAGCCCCAGCATCTT. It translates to CASRDHRGPNQPQHL.

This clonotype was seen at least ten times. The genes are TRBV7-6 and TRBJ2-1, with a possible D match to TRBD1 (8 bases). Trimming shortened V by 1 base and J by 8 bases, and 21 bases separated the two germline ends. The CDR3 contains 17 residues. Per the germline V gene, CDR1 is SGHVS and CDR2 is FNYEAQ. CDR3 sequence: CASSLVLFSGGQDEQFF. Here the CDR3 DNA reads TGTGCCAGCAGCTTAGTCCTTTTTTCGGGGGGACAGGATGAGCAGTTCTTC.

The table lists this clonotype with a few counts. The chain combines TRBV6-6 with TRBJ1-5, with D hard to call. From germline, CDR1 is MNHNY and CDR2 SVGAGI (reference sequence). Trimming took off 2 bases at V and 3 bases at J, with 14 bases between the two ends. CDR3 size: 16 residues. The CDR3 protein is CASSYGDSGDNQPQHF. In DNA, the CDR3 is TGTGCCAGCAGTTACGGAGACTCCGGTGACAATCAGCCCCAGCATTTT.

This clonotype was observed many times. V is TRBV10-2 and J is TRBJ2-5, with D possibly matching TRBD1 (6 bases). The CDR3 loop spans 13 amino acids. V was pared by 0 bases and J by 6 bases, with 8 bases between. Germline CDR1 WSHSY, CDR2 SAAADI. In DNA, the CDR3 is TGCGCCAGCAGTGAGTCGAGGGGGAAGACCCAGTACTTC. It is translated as CASSESRGKTQYF.

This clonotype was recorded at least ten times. This CDR3 is CASSPPGFGYNEQFF. The CDR3 nucleotides read TGTGCCAGCTCACCACCCGGTTTCGGCTACAATGAGCAGTTCTTC. J is TRBJ2-1 and V is TRBV18; D unclear. This CDR3 region has 15 residues. Trimming pared 0 bases from V and 3 bases from J, leaving 9 bases between. Germline CDR1 KGHSH, CDR2 LQKENI.

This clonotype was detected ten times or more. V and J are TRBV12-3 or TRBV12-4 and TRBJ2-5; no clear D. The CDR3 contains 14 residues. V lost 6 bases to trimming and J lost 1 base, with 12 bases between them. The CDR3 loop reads CASSPLDTQETQYF. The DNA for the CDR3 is TGTGCCAGCAGCCCCCTAGACACCCAAGAGACCCAGTACTTC.

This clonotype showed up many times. CDR3 sequence reads: CASSRLAGESEQYF. The CDR3, as DNA: TGCGCCAGCAGCCGGCTAGCGGGAGAAAGCGAGCAGTACTTC. V is TRBV10-1 and J is TRBJ2-7; 10 nucleotides align to TRBD2. Germline V gene data show CDR1 as WNHNN and CDR2 as SYGVQD (reference sequence). The CDR3 length is 14 residues. J was trimmed by 6 bases and V by 6 bases; bases with no gene match: 8.

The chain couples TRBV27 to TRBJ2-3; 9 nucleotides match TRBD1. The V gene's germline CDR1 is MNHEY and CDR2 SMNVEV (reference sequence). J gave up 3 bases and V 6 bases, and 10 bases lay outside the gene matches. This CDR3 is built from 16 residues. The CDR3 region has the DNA TGTGCCAGCAGCCCTTTACCGGGACAGGGTACAGATACGCAGTATTTT. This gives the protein CASSPLPGQGTDTQYF.

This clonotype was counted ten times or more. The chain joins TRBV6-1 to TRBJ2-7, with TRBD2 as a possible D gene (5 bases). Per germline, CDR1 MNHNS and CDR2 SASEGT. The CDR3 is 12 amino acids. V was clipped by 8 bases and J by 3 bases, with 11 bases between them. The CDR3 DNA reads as TGTGCCAGCGCCTGGGAGTTCTACGAGCAGTACTTC. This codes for CASAWEFYEQYF.

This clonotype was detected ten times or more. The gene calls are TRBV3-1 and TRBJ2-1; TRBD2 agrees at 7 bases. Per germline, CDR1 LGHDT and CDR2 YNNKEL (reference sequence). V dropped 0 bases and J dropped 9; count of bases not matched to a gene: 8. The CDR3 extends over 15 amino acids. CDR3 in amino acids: CASSQDVAGVGEQFF. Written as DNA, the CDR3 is TGTGCCAGCAGCCAAGATGTGGCGGGAGTGGGTGAGCAGTTCTTC.

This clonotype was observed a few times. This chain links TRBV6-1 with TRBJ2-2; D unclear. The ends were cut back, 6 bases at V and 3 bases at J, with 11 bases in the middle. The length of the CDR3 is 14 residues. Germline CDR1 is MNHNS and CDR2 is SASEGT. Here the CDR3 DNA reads TGTGCCAGCAGCCCCGGGCCTTACACCGGGGAGCTGTTTTTT. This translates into CASSPGPYTGELFF.

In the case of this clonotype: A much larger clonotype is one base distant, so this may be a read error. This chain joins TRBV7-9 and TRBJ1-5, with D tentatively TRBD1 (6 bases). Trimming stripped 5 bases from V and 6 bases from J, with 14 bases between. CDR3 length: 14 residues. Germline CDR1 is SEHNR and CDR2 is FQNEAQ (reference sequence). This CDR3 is CASSPQGQFQPQHF. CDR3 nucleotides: TGTGCCAGCAGCCCACAAGGACAGTTTCAGCCCCAGCATTTT.

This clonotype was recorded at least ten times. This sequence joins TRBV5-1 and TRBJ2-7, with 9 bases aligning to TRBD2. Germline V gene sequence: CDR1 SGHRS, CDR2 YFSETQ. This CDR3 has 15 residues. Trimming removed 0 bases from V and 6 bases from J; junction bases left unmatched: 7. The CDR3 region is CASSLVAGALSEQYF. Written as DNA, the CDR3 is TGCGCCAGCAGCTTGGTAGCGGGAGCTCTTAGCGAGCAGTACTTC.

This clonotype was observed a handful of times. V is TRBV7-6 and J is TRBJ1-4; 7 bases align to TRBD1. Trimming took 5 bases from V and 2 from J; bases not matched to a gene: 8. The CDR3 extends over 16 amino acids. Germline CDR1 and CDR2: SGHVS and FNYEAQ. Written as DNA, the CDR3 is TGTGCCAGCAGCCGCCCTACAGGGGATACTAATGAAAAACTGTTTTTT. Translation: CASSRPTGDTNEKLFF.

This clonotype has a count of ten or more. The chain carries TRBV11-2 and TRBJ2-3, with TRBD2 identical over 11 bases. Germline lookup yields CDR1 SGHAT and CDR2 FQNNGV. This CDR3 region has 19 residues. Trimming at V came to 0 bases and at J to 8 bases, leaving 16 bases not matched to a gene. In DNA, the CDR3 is TGTGCCAGCAGCTTAGACTATCCGGGGGGACTAGCGGCTGCCGGTACGCAGTATTTT. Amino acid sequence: CASSLDYPGGLAAAGTQYF.

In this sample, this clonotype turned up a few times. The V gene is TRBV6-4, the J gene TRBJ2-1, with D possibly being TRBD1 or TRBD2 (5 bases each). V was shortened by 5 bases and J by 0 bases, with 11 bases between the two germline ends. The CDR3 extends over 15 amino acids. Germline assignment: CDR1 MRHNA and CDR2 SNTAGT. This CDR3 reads CASSRDANSYNEQFF. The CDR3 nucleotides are TGTGCCAGCAGTCGGGACGCCAACTCCTACAATGAGCAGTTCTTC.

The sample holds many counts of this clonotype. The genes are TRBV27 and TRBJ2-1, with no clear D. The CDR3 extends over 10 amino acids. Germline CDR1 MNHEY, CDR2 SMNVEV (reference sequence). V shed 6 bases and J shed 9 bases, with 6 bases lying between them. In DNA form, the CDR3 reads TGTGCCAGCAGCCCCTTTGAGCAGTTCTTC. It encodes CASSPFEQFF.

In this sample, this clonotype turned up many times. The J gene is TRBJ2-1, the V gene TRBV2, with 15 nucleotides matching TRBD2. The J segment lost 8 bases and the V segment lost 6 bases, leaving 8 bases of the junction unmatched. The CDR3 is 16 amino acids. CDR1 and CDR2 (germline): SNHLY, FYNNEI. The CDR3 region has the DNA TGTGCCAGCAGCAAACGGGGACTAGCGGGAGGCCATGAGCAGTTCTTC. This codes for CASSKRGLAGGHEQFF. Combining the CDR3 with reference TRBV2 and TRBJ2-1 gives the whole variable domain EPEVTQTPSHQVTQMGQEVILRCVPISNHLYFYWYRQILGQKVEFLVSFYNNEISEKSEIFDDQFSVERPDGSNFTLKIRSTKLEDSAMYFCASSKRGLAGGHEQFFGPGTRLTVL.

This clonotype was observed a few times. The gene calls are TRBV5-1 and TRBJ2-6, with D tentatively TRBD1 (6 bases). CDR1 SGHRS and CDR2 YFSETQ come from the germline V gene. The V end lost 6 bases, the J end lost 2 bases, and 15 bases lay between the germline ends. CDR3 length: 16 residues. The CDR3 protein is CASTQMGATGANVLTF. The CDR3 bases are TGCGCCAGCACCCAAATGGGGGCAACTGGGGCCAACGTCCTGACTTTC.

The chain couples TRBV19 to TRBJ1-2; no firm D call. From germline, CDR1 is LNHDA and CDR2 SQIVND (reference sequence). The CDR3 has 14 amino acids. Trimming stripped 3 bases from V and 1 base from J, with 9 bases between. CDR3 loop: CASSMNVFNYGYTF. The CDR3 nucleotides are TGTGCCAGTAGTATGAATGTGTTTAACTATGGCTACACCTTC.

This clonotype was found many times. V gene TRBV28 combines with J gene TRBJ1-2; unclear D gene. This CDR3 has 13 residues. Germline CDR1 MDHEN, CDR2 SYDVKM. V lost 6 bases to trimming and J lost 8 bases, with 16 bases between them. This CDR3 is CASRGRVSAGYTF. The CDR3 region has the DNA TGTGCCAGCAGAGGTCGGGTCTCCGCGGGCTACACCTTC.

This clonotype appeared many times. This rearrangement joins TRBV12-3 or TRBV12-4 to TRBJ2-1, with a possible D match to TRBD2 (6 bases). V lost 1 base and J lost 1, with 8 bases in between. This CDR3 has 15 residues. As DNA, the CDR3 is TGTGCCAGCAGTTTAGGCGGGGTTTCCTACAATGAGCAGTTCTTC. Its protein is CASSLGGVSYNEQFF.

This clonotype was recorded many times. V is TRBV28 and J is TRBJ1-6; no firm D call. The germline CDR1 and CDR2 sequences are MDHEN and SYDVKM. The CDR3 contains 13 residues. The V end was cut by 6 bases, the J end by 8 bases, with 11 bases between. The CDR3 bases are TGTGCCAGCAGCCCTCGTTACGATTCACCCCTCCACTTT. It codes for CASSPRYDSPLHF.